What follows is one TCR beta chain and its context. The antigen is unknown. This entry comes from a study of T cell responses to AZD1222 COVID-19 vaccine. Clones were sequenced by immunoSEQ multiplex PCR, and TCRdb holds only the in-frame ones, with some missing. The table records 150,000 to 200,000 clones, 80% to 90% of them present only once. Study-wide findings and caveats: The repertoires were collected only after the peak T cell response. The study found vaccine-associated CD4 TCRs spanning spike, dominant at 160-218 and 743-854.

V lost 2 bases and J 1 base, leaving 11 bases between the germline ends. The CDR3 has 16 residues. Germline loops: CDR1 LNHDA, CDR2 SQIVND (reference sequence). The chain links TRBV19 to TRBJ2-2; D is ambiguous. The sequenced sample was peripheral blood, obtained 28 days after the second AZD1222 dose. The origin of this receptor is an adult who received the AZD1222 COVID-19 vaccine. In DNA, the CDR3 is TGTGCCAGTAGTATACTCGATCCCCTGAACACCGGGGAGCTGTTTTTT. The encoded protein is CASSILDPLNTGELFF.